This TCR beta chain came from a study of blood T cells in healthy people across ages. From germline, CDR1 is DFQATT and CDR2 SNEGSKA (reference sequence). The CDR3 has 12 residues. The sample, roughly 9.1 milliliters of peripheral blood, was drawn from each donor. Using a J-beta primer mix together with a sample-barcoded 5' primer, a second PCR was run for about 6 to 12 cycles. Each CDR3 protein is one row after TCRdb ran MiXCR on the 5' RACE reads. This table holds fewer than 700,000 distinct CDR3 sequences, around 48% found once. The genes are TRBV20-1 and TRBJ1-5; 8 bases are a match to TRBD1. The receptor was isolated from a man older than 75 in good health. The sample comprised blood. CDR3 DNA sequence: TGCAGCGGACAGGGCCTCGATCAGCCCCAGCATTTT. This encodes CSGQGLDQPQHF.